This TCR beta chain was identified in a study of T cells in tuberculosis. As for this clone: Its antigen is not known.

At study entry, adolescents had tuberculin skin tests and IGRA screening. Study-level points and caveats: Active tuberculosis patients had shorter CDR3-alpha; the beta difference was nonsignificant.

Germline V gene data show CDR1 as MNHNS and CDR2 as SASEGT. Trimming took off 10 bases at V and 1 base at J, with 17 bases between the two ends. The CDR3 extends over 14 amino acids. Profiled with immunoSEQ multiplex PCR; TCRdb holds only in-frame clones, not every one. The repertoire has 23,000 or so clones, less than 97% of them found once; the top ten carry almost 9.5%. The chain is built from TRBV6-1 and TRBJ2-7; the D is unclear. The sample comprised PBMCs. This clonotype originated in a donor between 10 and 29 years old with latent tuberculosis or without tuberculosis infection. CDR3 protein: CAITSSISSYEQYF. In DNA form, the CDR3 reads TGTGCCATCACGAGTAGCATTTCGTCCTACGAGCAGTACTTC.